These T cell receptor beta chains were read from a single sample in a study of neurological immune-mediated disorders. TCRdb fed the 5' RACE reads into MiXCR, producing one record per CDR3 protein. The sample contains about 36,000 distinct CDR3 sequences, about a tenth of which appear only once. Sequences were obtained from PBMCs. Source of these receptors: a woman aged 25 to 45 with HTLV-1-associated myelopathy (HAM/TSP). Both conserved end residues are part of each CDR3. The D gene is left open where the match is weak. Some rows mark clone size as missing; the rest say once, few, many or name a class of expanded clone.

>-|TRBV6-4|TRBJ2-2|many
CASKETQGPGELFF
TGTGCCAGCAAAGAAACCCAGGGACCCGGGGAGCTGTTTTTT
>-|TRBV27|TRBJ1-5|many
CASSPRGNQPQHF
TGTGCCAGCAGCCCCAGGGGCAATCAGCCCCAGCATTTT
>-|TRBV20-1|TRBJ1-2|many
CSASRTPYGYTF
TGCAGTGCTAGCAGGACACCCTATGGCTACACCTTC
>TRBD1|TRBV11-2|TRBJ2-3|many
CASSLGTGTTDTQYF
TGTGCCAGCAGCTTGGGGACAGGGACCACAGATACGCAGTATTTT
>TRBD2|TRBV20-1|TRBJ2-3|many
CSAAGTSGTDTQYF
TGCAGTGCTGCCGGGACTAGCGGGACAGATACGCAGTATTTT
>TRBD1|TRBV20-1|TRBJ1-4|-
CSAIPGGNYNEKLFF
TGCAGTGCTATTCCAGGGGGCAACTACAATGAAAAACTGTTTTTT
>-|TRBV7-9|TRBJ1-1|many
CASSLAGGRTEAFF
TGTGCCAGCAGCTTAGCGGGGGGGCGAACTGAAGCTTTCTTT
>TRBD2|TRBV20-1|TRBJ2-3|few
CSARGGAPDTQYF
TGCAGCGCTCGCGGGGGGGCACCAGATACGCAGTATTTT
>TRBD1|TRBV20-1|TRBJ2-7|many
CSASGQGFYEQYF
TGCAGTGCTAGTGGACAGGGTTTCTACGAGCAGTACTTC
>TRBD1|TRBV7-8|TRBJ2-1|many
CASSPIAWTGGGLYNEQFF
TGTGCCAGCAGCCCTATCGCGTGGACAGGGGGTGGGCTATACAATGAGCAGTTCTTC
>-|TRBV12-3/TRBV12-4|TRBJ2-2|many
CASSASQGGTGELFF
TGTGCCAGCAGTGCGTCCCAGGGCGGCACCGGGGAGCTGTTTTTT
>-|TRBV20-1|TRBJ1-4|many
CSARDPGRASEKLFF
TGCAGTGCTAGAGATCCCGGAAGGGCATCCGAAAAACTGTTTTTT
>-|TRBV3-1|TRBJ2-7|once
CANSPDPGHSNEQYF
TGTGCCAACAGTCCCGACCCGGGGCATTCGAATGAGCAGTACTTC
>-|TRBV7-9|TRBJ2-2|many
CASSLRREDTGELFF
TGTGCCAGCAGCTTGCGTAGGGAGGACACCGGGGAGCTGTTTTTT
>-|TRBV10-3|TRBJ1-2|many
CAISDGDGYTF
TGTGCCATCAGTGATGGGGATGGCTACACCTTC
>TRBD1|TRBV20-1|TRBJ1-2|many
CSARRQGDRYTF
TGCAGTGCTAGACGACAGGGCGATCGCTACACCTTC
>TRBD1|TRBV5-1|TRBJ1-3|many
CASSLTGTGGSGNTIYF
TGCGCCAGCAGCTTGACGGGGACAGGGGGCTCTGGAAACACCATATATTTT
>-|TRBV10-3|TRBJ2-1|few
CAISESVGGYRANEQFF
TGTGCCATCAGTGAGTCTGTAGGAGGGTATCGTGCCAATGAGCAGTTCTTC
>-|TRBV9|TRBJ1-1|medium-sized
CASSVVVANTEAFF
TGTGCCAGCAGCGTAGTAGTCGCAAACACTGAAGCTTTCTTT
>-|TRBV18|TRBJ2-2|many
CASSPTIQGPNTGELFF
TGTGCCAGCTCACCAACCATCCAGGGGCCTAACACCGGGGAGCTGTTTTTT
>-|TRBV12-3/TRBV12-4|TRBJ1-3|many
CASTFSGNTIYF
TGTGCCAGCACGTTCTCTGGAAACACCATATATTTT
>-|TRBV20-1|TRBJ1-4|-
CSARDGNEKLFF
TGCAGTGCGAGAGACGGGAATGAAAAACTGTTTTTT
>-|TRBV5-1|TRBJ1-1|many
CASSLEPGESLNTEAFF
TGCGCCAGCAGCTTGGAGCCAGGGGAGAGTTTGAACACTGAAGCTTTCTTT
>-|TRBV30|TRBJ1-1|many
CAWSGLNTEAFF
TGTGCCTGGAGCGGATTGAACACTGAAGCTTTCTTT
>TRBD1|TRBV10-2|TRBJ1-2|many
CASSNTGVYGYTF
TGCGCCAGCAGTAACACAGGGGTTTATGGCTACACCTTC
>-|TRBV12-3/TRBV12-4|TRBJ2-1|many
CASRAGGQTYNEQFF
TGTGCCAGCAGGGCTGGCGGACAGACCTACAATGAGCAGTTCTTC
>-|TRBV5-5|TRBJ2-2|-
CASSPRVSSFTGELFF
TGTGCCAGCAGCCCTAGAGTCTCCAGCTTTACCGGGGAGCTGTTTTTT
>-|TRBV6-5|TRBJ1-2|many
CASSSLMAGNGYTF
TGTGCCAGCAGTTCTCTCATGGCGGGGAATGGCTACACCTTC
>TRBD2|TRBV12-3/TRBV12-4|TRBJ2-2|many
CASRPGLAGGFRELFF
TGTGCCAGCAGACCGGGACTAGCGGGGGGGTTCCGGGAGCTGTTTTTT
>-|TRBV5-1|TRBJ1-4|-
CASSFYICSARRAGAVEKLFF
-
>-|TRBV10-3|TRBJ1-2|once
CAISSDSGGSGYTF
TGTGCCATCAGCTCAGACAGTGGAGGTTCGGGCTACACCTTC
>-|TRBV20-1|TRBJ2-1|many
CSATPPGLSYNEQFF
TGCAGTGCTACTCCCCCAGGGCTATCGTACAATGAGCAGTTCTTC
>-|TRBV21-1|TRBJ1-1|-
CASSPSGAGANTEAFF
TGTGCCAGCAGCCCATCGGGTGCCGGGGCGAACACTGAAGCTTTCTTT
>-|TRBV20-1|TRBJ1-2|many
CSSRGRGLDGYTF
TGCAGCTCTCGGGGCAGGGGCCTCGACGGCTACACCTTC
>TRBD1|TRBV5-1|TRBJ2-1|many
CASSGTVLDNEQFF
TGCGCCAGCAGCGGGACAGTTCTCGACAATGAGCAGTTCTTC
>-|TRBV7-2|TRBJ1-5|many
CASSSDHPDGQPQHF
TGTGCCAGCAGCTCGGACCACCCTGACGGACAGCCCCAGCATTTT
>-|TRBV11-2|TRBJ2-1|once
CASSYPGGSSYNEQFF
TGTGCCAGCAGCTACCCCGGTGGGAGCTCCTACAATGAGCAGTTCTTC
>-|TRBV7-2|TRBJ2-2|many
CASSVTGRDTGELFF
TGTGCCAGCAGCGTAACAGGTCGAGACACCGGGGAGCTGTTTTTT
>TRBD1|TRBV5-1|TRBJ2-2|many
CASSSGTGNTGELFF
TGCGCCAGCAGCTCCGGGACAGGGAACACCGGGGAGCTGTTTTTT
>-|TRBV29-1|TRBJ2-1|many
CSVEGLRGLREQFF
TGCAGCGTTGAAGGTTTAAGGGGACTTAGGGAGCAGTTCTTC
>TRBD2|TRBV20-1|TRBJ2-5|many
CSAPSGGPGETQYF
TGCAGTGCTCCTAGCGGGGGGCCGGGGGAGACCCAGTACTTC
>-|TRBV12-3/TRBV12-4|TRBJ1-4|many
CASSQGTNEKLFF
TGTGCCAGCAGCCAGGGGACTAATGAAAAACTGTTTTTT